The T cell receptor beta chain described here comes from a study of cytomegalovirus exposure and HLA in healthy donors. Overall study results and limits: A classifier reportedly called cytomegalovirus status with high sensitivity and specificity. With later analysis, a missense DCLRE1C variant became linked to TCR beta V- and J-gene trimming. Within the data, a cluster of highly shared sequence variants was likely a sequencing artifact. Rarity characterized most TCR sequences, yet some public TCRs appeared in many donors.

CDR1 is MNHEY and CDR2 is SMNVEV in the germline V gene (reference sequence). The CDR3 has 12 residues. Between the trimmed V and J ends, which lost 6 bases and 5 bases, there was a span of 10 bases. PCR amplification relied on 60 Vbeta primers (plus 13 Jbeta primers). Measured with immunoSEQ multiplex PCR; TCRdb has only the in-frame clones, and not every one. This sample has approximately 210,000 clones, with 79% found just once. This clone appeared a few times. The antigen remains undetermined. The sample comprised PBMCs. The TCR originated in a woman aged 45 to 65 in good health and CMV-seronegative. The rearrangement uses TRBV27 and TRBJ2-5, with TRBD1 as a possible D gene (6 bases). CDR3 region: CASRGARETQYF. The DNA of the CDR3 is TGTGCCAGCAGGGGGGCCCGGGAGACCCAGTACTTC.